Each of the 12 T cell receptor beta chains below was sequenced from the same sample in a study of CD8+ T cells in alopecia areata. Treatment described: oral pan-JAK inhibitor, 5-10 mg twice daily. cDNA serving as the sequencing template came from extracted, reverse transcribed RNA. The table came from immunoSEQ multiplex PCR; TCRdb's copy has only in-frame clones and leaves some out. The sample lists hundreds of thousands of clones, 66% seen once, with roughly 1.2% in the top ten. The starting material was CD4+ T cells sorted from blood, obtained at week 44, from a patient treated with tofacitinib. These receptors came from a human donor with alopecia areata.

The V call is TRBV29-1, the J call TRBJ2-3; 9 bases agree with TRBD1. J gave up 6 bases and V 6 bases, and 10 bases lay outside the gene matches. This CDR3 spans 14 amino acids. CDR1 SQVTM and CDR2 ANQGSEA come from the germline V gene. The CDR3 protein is CSVRRQGVVDTQYF. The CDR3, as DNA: TGCAGCGTACGAAGACAGGGGGTCGTTGATACGCAGTATTTT.

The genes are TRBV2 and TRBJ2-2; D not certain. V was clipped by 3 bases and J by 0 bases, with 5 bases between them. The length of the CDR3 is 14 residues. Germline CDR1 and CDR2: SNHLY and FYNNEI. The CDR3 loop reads CASSDDANTGELFF. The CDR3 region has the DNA TGTGCCAGCAGTGACGACGCGAACACCGGGGAGCTGTTTTTT.

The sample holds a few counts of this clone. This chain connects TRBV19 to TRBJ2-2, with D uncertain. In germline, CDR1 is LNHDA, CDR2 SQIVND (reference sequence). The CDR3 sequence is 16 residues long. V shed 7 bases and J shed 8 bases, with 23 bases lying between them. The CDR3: CASKKVRLSEMGELFF. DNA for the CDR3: TGTGCCAGTAAAAAAGTAAGGTTATCGGAGATGGGGGAGCTGTTTTTT.

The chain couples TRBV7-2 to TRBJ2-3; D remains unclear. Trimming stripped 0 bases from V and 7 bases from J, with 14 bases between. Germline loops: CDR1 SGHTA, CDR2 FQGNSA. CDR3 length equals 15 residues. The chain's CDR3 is CASSLAAPASHTQYF. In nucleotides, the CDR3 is TGTGCCAGCAGCTTAGCAGCCCCAGCGAGCCATACGCAGTATTTT.

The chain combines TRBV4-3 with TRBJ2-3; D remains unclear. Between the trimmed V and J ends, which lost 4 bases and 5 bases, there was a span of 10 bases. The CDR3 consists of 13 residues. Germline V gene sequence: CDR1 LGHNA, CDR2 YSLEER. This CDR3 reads CASSLSPLDTQYF. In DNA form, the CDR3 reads TGCGCCAGCAGCCTTTCTCCCCTAGATACGCAGTATTTT.

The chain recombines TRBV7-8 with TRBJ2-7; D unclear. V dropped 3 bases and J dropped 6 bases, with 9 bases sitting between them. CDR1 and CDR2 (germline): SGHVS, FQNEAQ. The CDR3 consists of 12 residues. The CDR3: CASSFHFREQYF. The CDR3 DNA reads TGTGCCAGCAGCTTTCACTTCCGCGAGCAGTACTTC.

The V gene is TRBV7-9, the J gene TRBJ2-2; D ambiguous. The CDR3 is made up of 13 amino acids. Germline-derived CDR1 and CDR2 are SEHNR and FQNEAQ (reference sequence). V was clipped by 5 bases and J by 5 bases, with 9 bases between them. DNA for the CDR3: TGTGCCAGCAGCATCATTGATACCGGGGAGCTGTTTTTT. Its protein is CASSIIDTGELFF.

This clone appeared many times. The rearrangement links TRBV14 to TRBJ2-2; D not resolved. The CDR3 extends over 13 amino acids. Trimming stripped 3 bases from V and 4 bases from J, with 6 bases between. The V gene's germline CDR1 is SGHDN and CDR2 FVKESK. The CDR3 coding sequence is TGTGCCAGCAGCCATACCGTCACCGGGGAGCTGTTTTTT. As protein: CASSHTVTGELFF. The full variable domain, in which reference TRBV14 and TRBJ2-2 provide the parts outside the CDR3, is EAGVTQFPSHSVIEKGQTVTLRCDPISGHDNLYWYRRVMGKEIKFLLHFVKESKQDESGMPNNRFLAERTGGTYSTLKVQPAELEDSGVYFCASSHTVTGELFFGEGSRLTVL.

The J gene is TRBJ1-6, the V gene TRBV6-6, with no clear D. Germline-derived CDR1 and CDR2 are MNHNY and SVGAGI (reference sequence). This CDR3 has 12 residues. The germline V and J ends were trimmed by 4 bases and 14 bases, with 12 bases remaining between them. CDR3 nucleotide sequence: TGTGCCAGCAGTTCCAATATGGGATCCCTCCACTTT. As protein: CASSSNMGSLHF.

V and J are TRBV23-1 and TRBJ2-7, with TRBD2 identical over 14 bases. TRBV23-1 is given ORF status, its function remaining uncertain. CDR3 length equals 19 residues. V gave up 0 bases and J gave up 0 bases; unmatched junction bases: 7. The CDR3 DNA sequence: TGCGCCAGCAGTCAATCGGAGGGACTAGCGGGGGTCCACTCCTACGAGCAGTACTTC. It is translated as CASSQSEGLAGVHSYEQYF.

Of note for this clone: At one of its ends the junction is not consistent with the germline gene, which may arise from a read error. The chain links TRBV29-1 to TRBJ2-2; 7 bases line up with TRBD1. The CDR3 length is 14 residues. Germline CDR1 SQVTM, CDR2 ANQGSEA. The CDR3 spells CSGRLQGNAGELFF. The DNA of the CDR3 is TGCAGCGGGAGACTACAGGGGAACGCCGGGGAGCTGTTTTTT.

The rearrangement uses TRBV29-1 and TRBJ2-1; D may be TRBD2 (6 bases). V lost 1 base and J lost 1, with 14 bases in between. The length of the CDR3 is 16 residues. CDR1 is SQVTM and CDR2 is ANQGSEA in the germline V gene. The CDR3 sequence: CSVEGLVMGSYNEQFF. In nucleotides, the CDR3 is TGCAGCGTTGAAGGACTAGTCATGGGGTCCTACAATGAGCAGTTCTTC.